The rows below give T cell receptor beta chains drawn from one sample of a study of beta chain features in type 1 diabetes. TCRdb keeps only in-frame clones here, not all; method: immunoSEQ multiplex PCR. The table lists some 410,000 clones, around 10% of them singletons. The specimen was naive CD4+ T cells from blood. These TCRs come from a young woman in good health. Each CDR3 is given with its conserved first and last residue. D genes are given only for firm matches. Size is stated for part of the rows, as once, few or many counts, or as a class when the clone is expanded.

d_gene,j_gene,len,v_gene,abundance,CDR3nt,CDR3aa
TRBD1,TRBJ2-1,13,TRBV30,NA,TGTGCCTGGACGGACAGGGATCACAATGAGCAGTTCTTC,CAWTDRDHNEQFF
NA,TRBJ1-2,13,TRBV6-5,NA,TGTGCCAGCAGGAGGGTATCCAACTATGGCTACACCTTC,CASRRVSNYGYTF
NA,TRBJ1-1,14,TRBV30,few,TGTGCCTGGAGTGTCGGCCAAAGGGTTCCTGAAGCTTTCTTT,CAWSVGQRVPEAFF
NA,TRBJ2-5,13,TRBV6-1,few,TGTGCCAGCAGGGTGGGACCCCAAGAGACCCAGTACTTC,CASRVGPQETQYF
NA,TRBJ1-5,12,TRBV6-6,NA,TGTGCCAGCAGTTCGGGACTCATGGCCCAGCATTTT,CASSSGLMAQHF
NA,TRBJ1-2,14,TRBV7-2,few,TGTGCCAGCAGCGCCATAACAGGTCTTGATGGCTACACCTTC,CASSAITGLDGYTF
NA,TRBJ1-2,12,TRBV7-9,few,TGTGCCAGCACGGTTGTTAACTATGGCTACACCTTC,CASTVVNYGYTF
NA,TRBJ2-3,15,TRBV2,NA,TGTGCCAGCAGCAGGGGGGACACTAAAGGGGATACGCAGTATTTT,CASSRGDTKGDTQYF
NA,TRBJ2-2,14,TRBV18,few,TGTGCCAGCTCATCTGCCACTCCTTCCGGGGAGCTGTTTTTT,CASSSATPSGELFF
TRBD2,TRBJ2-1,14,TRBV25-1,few,TGTGCCAGCAGTCCAGCGGGAGTGTACAATGAGCAGTTCTTC,CASSPAGVYNEQFF
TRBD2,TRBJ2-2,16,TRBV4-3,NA,TGCGCCAGCAGCCCCTCAGGGAGCGGGAGAGCCGGGGAGCTGTTTTTT,CASSPSGSGRAGELFF
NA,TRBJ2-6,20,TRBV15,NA,TGTGCCACCAGCAGAGACTCGCGGGGTACCCCATCCTCTGGGGCCAACGTCCTGACTTTC,CATSRDSRGTPSSGANVLTF
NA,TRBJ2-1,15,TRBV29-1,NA,TGCAGCGTTGTCGGGGGTCCCCTCTCCTACAATGAGCAGTTCTTC,CSVVGGPLSYNEQFF
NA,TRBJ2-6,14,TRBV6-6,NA,TGTGCCAGCAGCAAACCTTCTGGGGCCAACGTCCTGACTTTC,CASSKPSGANVLTF